These T cell receptor beta chains were read from a single sample in a study of T cells in Graves' hyperthyroidism and ophthalmopathy. TCRdb used MiXCR to reprocess the multiplex PCR reads, holding one entry per CDR3 protein. The table has roughly 660,000 distinct CDR3 sequences, 15% to 20% seen once. The sequenced sample was blood. These receptors originate from a man in his fifties or sixties with Graves' hyperthyroidism. Both conserved end residues are part of each CDR3. A D gene is named only where the DNA matches it firmly. Only some rows state a clone size, as once, few, many or a class for expanded clones.

v_call	j_call	d_call	clone_size	cdr3_nt	cdr3_aa
TRBV14	TRBJ2-1	TRBD2	many	TGTGCCAGCAGCCGGGACTACTCCGACTACAATGAGCAGTTCTTC	CASSRDYSDYNEQFF
TRBV6-1	TRBJ2-7	.	few	TGTGCCAGCACTGGACAAACCGAGCAGTACTTC	CASTGQTEQYF
TRBV15	TRBJ2-7	TRBD1	.	TGTGCCACCAGCAGAGGGGTAGACAGGGGGTACGAGCAGTACTTC	CATSRGVDRGYEQYF
TRBV20-1	TRBJ1-1	TRBD1	.	TGCAGTGCTAGCACCAGGGGGGGGGAAGGAGCTTTCTTT	CSASTRGGEGAFF
TRBV19	TRBJ2-4	TRBD2	few	TGTGCCAGTAGTCAGCGGGGGGTAGCCAAAAACATTCAGTACTTC	CASSQRGVAKNIQYF
TRBV30	TRBJ2-4	TRBD1	many	TGTGCCTGGACAGGGGGCGGAAACATTCAGTACTTC	CAWTGGGNIQYF
TRBV6-2/TRBV6-3	TRBJ2-7	.	.	TGTGCCAGCATGGGGCGGACGGGACCCTACGAGCAGTACTTC	CASMGRTGPYEQYF
TRBV30	TRBJ2-3	.	many	TGTGCCTGGACTCCCAACACAGATACGCAGTATTTT	CAWTPNTDTQYF
TRBV20-1	TRBJ1-1	.	few	TGCAGTGCTAGAGATCGGCGGGGCTTGAACACTGAAGCTTTCTTT	CSARDRRGLNTEAFF
TRBV28	TRBJ1-2	TRBD1	many	TGTGCCAGCAGTTTGAACCCAGGGGGATATGGCTACACCTTC	CASSLNPGGYGYTF
TRBV2	TRBJ1-6	TRBD1	many	TGTGCCAGCAGTATCTCCGGGACAGTCTATAATTCACCCCTCCACTTT	CASSISGTVYNSPLHF
TRBV18	TRBJ1-4	TRBD1	.	TGTGCCAGCTCGCAGGGACAGCCCAATGAAAAACTGTTTTTT	CASSQGQPNEKLFF
TRBV28	TRBJ2-1	TRBD2	many	TGTGCCAGCAAGATACTAGCGGGAGATCACAATGAGCAGTTCTTC	CASKILAGDHNEQFF
TRBV27	TRBJ2-7	.	many	TGTGCCAGCAGTTTTAACGCAGCGGGCGAGCAGTACTTC	CASSFNAAGEQYF
TRBV5-1	TRBJ2-1	TRBD1	.	TGCGCCAGCACTCCATCTCGCCTTGGACAGGGACACAATGAGCAGTTCTTC	CASTPSRLGQGHNEQFF
TRBV19	TRBJ1-2	TRBD1	once	TGTGCCAGCAGCTTAACCGGGGTGGACGACAGGGTGAGAGGCTACACCTTC	CASSLTGVDDRVRGYTF
TRBV7-9	TRBJ1-2	TRBD1	few	TGTGCCAGCAGCTTAGGCCTGGGACAGGGGTTTGGCTACACCTTC	CASSLGLGQGFGYTF
TRBV18	TRBJ2-3	TRBD2	many	TGTGCCAGCTCACCACAGACTAGCGGGAGAACAGATACGCAGTATTTT	CASSPQTSGRTDTQYF
TRBV7-9	TRBJ2-1	TRBD1	.	TGTGCCAGCAGCTCCCGGGACAGGACCTACAATGAGCAGTTCTTC	CASSSRDRTYNEQFF
TRBV27	TRBJ1-6	.	.	TGTGCCAGCAGTTTATCTGGGACAAATTCACCCCTCCACTTT	CASSLSGTNSPLHF